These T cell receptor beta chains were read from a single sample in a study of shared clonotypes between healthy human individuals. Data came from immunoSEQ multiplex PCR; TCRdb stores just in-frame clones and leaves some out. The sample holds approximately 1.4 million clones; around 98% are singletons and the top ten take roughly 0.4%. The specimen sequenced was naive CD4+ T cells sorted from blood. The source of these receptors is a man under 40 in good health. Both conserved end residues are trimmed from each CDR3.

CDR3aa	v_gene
ASSPQGGVGYEQY	TRBV28
ASSLTNGETQY	TRBV7-9
ASSYWDRGTGELF	TRBV6-5
SATTGRINYGYT	TRBV29-1
ASSLRTGSDEQY	TRBV5-1
ASSFTRGNEKLF	TRBV7-8
ASSFSNEQF	TRBV5-1
ASSDRRETQY	TRBV2
ASSQVGRDRNTEAF	TRBV14
ASSSGLAASYNEQF	TRBV7-3
ASSIWDGNTEAF	TRBV5-1
ASTPKPGGHEQY	TRBV19
ASSGYGRDDRAYEQF	TRBV18
ASSPEGLAGGSGETQY	TRBV28
ASSYSSLGWVTEAF	TRBV6-5
ASSLGRVARYEQY	TRBV7-2
AISDSDEKQF	TRBV10-3
ASRQGFDTGELF	TRBV19
ASSLLIRDTLGGELF	TRBV27
ASSARLGTGAYEQF	TRBV5-1
ASSDEAGGNNEQF	TRBV6-4
SVRDSPNYEQY	TRBV29-1
ASSFRGRGPSGRSYNEQF	TRBV27
ASSPQTGFGTEAF	TRBV18
ASSLSALRDYNEQF	TRBV11-2
AWSVMSEQY	TRBV30
ASSSLYPDRGPYNEQF	TRBV27
ASSSRLRDIIPDTQY	TRBV5-6
ASSLGSGLDNNEQF	TRBV11-3
ASSRRDQGGEQF	TRBV19
SAKTSGRATDTQY	TRBV29-1
ASRRTSGTTYNEQF	TRBV19
ASNSPGGTGELF	TRBV19
ASSLREVLEQF	TRBV7-9
ASSSSIIFNQPQH	TRBV5-6
ATAVGARSNQPQH	TRBV10-2
ASSEGVPYEQY	TRBV21-1
ASSIDGTGLSVNQPQH	TRBV19
ASSPAGNYGYT	TRBV18
AWSVQKETQY	TRBV30
ASSLGVDGYT	TRBV18
ASSSIKRRDSNTGELF	TRBV28
ASSSLSGRAGHEQF	TRBV27
SVSGLADHEQF	TRBV29-1
ASSQDLGGQAYGYT	TRBV4-3
ASSTDRYEQY	TRBV5-1
ASSQDTGLLNTGELF	TRBV14
ASSYSNRQGGEKLF	TRBV6-5
ASSLHSGGPQEQY	TRBV5-1
ASSKDLISYNEQF	TRBV5-4
ASSLRGWGLILTDTQY	TRBV27
ATSTRKDWNTEAF	TRBV15
ASSLVSGRASNEQF	TRBV7-2